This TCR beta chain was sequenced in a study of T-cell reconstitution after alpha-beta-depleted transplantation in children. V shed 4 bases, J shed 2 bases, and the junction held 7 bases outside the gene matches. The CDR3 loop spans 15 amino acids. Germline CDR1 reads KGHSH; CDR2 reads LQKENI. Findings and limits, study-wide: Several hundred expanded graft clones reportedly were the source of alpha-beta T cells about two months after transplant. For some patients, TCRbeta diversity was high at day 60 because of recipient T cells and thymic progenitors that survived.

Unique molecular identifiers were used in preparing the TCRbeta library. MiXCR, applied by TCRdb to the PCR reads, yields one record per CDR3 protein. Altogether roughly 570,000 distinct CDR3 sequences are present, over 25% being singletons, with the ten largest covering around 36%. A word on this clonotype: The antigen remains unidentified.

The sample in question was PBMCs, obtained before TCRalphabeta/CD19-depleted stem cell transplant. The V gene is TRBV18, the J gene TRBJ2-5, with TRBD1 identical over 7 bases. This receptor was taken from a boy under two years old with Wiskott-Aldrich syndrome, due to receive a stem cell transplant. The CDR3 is CASSRVTGMQETQYF. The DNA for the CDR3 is TGTGCCAGCTCACGGGTGACAGGGATGCAAGAGACCCAGTACTTC.